Listed here are 9 T cell receptor beta chains from one sample, sequenced in a study of T cells in Graves' hyperthyroidism and ophthalmopathy. RNA transcripts provided the source from which TCR beta CDR3 regions were amplified. The HTBI primer set was used in a first-round RT-PCR of the TCR CDR3. Each CDR3 protein is one row after TCRdb ran MiXCR on the multiplex PCR reads. The table shows about 100,000 distinct CDR3 sequences, with approximately 16% occurring only once. The specimen was blood. Receptors were obtained from a woman in her fifties or sixties with Graves' hyperthyroidism.

The V and J genes are TRBV7-6 and TRBJ2-7; TRBD2 aligns across 8 bases. Germline values: CDR1 SGHVS, CDR2 FNYEAQ. V lost 4 bases, J lost 0 bases, and 8 bases stayed unmatched. The length of the CDR3 is 16 residues. The CDR3 nucleotides read TGTGCCAGCAGCTCCCACTCCGGGACTAGCTCCTACGAGCAGTACTTC. It encodes CASSSHSGTSSYEQYF.

This clonotype has at least ten counts. This rearrangement joins TRBV7-2 to TRBJ2-7; D ambiguous. Trimming took 3 bases from V and 7 from J, leaving 13 bases between them. The CDR3 loop spans 13 amino acids. CDR1 is SGHTA and CDR2 is FQGNSA in the germline V gene. The CDR3 sequence is CASSFRDLQEQYF. Here the CDR3 DNA reads TGTGCCAGCAGCTTTCGCGATCTACAAGAGCAGTACTTC.

The genes are TRBV28 and TRBJ2-1; D may be TRBD1 (6 bases). This CDR3 spans 13 amino acids. The germline V and J ends were trimmed by 4 bases and 7 bases, with 11 bases remaining between them. Germline assignment: CDR1 MDHEN and CDR2 SYDVKM. The chain's CDR3 is CASSSWDTNEQFF. CDR3 DNA: TGTGCCAGCAGTTCCTGGGACACGAATGAGCAGTTCTTC. Full variable domain (missing parts from reference TRBV28 and TRBJ2-1): DVKVTQSSRYLVKRTGEKVFLECVQDMDHENMFWYRQDPGLGLRLIYFSYDVKMKEKGDIPEGYSVSREKKERFSLILESASTNQTSMYLCASSSWDTNEQFFGPGTRLTVL.

This clonotype was counted ten times or more. The chain is built from TRBV12-5 and TRBJ1-5; TRBD1 aligns across 9 bases. Germline CDR1 reads LGHNT; CDR2 reads FRNRAP. The length of the CDR3 is 14 residues. V was pared by 7 bases and J by 7 bases, with 8 bases of the junction left unmatched. For the CDR3, the DNA is TGTGCTAGTGCCCGGGGACAGGGAGGACAGCCCCAGCATTTT. Translated, it gives CASARGQGGQPQHF. Full variable domain (outside the CDR3, taken from reference TRBV12-5 and TRBJ1-5): DARVTQTPRHKVTEMGQEVTMRCQPILGHNTVFWYRQTMMQGLELLAYFRNRAPLDDSGMPKDRFSAEMPDATLATLKIQPSEPRDSAVYFCASARGQGGQPQHFGDGTRLSIL.

There are many counts of this clonotype. The J gene is TRBJ2-2, the V gene TRBV12-3 or TRBV12-4, with D possibly being TRBD2 (7 bases). The V end was cut by 3 bases, the J end by 4 bases, with 12 bases between. The CDR3 has 15 residues. CDR3: CASSLGGGSTGELFF. The DNA for the CDR3 is TGTGCCAGCAGTTTGGGAGGGGGAAGCACCGGGGAGCTGTTTTTT.

V is TRBV18 and J is TRBJ1-4, with D perhaps TRBD1 (6 bases). From germline, CDR1 is KGHSH and CDR2 LQKENI. The CDR3 consists of 14 residues. V was shortened by 3 bases and J by 10 bases, with 15 bases between the two germline ends. The CDR3 nucleotides read TGTGCCAGCTCACCCGAGGACAGTTATGGAAAACTGTTTTTT. This gives the protein CASSPEDSYGKLFF. Looking up the rest from reference TRBV18 and TRBJ1-4 gives the full variable domain: NAGVMQNPRHLVRRRGQEARLRCSPMKGHSHVYWYRQLPEEGLKFMVYLQKENIIDESGMPKERFSAEFPKEGPSILRIQQVVRGDSAAYFCASSPEDSYGKLFFGSGTQLSVL.

This clonotype was seen ten or more times. This chain connects TRBV7-3 to TRBJ2-2; D is uncertain. The germline gives CDR1 SGHTA, CDR2 FQGTGA. This CDR3 region has 13 residues. Trimming took off 5 bases at V and 8 bases at J, with 12 bases between the two ends. In DNA form, the CDR3 reads TGTGCCAGCAGCCCCGGAAGAGCTGGGGAGCTGTTTTTT. Its translation: CASSPGRAGELFF.

This clonotype was seen ten or more times. The chain joins TRBV28 to TRBJ1-2, with 7 nucleotides matching TRBD1. Germline lookup yields CDR1 MDHEN and CDR2 SYDVKM. This CDR3 contains 13 residues. V was clipped by 10 bases and J by 2 bases; unmatched bases: 7. The CDR3 region is CATPSQGNYGYTF. DNA of the CDR3: TGTGCCACCCCCTCACAGGGGAACTATGGCTACACCTTC.

There are many counts of this clonotype. V gene TRBV30 combines with J gene TRBJ1-2, with no clear D. Trimming took off 0 bases at V and 3 bases at J, with 8 bases between the two ends. Germline CDR1 and CDR2: GTSNPN and SVGIG (reference sequence). CDR3 length: 13 residues. The CDR3 nucleotides read TGTGCCTGGAGTGTAGACGGATACTATGGCTACACCTTC. It is translated as CAWSVDGYYGYTF.